The present entry profiles one TCR beta chain with its context. The antigen remains undetermined. This entry is derived from a study of shared clonotypes between healthy human individuals. In the study overall: The cohort comprised a couple of women and a few men. Their ages spanned 18 to 49 years. Study observations and caveats: When compared with the clonotypes that were shared by all four sorted-subset donors, the non-shared clonotypes turned out to have lower generation probabilities.

CD45RA-negative memory and CD45RA+ naive subsets were split from the CD4+ cells. Original analysis: For the immunoSEQ data, sequences were junction-only without quality scores, so filtering differed. Profiling relied on immunoSEQ multiplex PCR, and the TCRdb table lists in-frame clones only, not all of them. That table supplies the V and J calls and clone size; D and trimming were determined from the DNA. The sample has about 680,000 clones, 60% to 75% seen once. Germline CDR1 is MNHGY and CDR2 is SVAAGI. Trimming shortened V by 10 bases and J by 5 bases, and 11 bases separated the two germline ends. The CDR3 is 12 residues long.

Sequencing input: memory CD4+ T cells sorted from blood. Sample subset: CD45RA-negative fraction. This TCR was recovered from a woman aged 25 to 39 in good health. This chain joins TRBV6-9 and TRBJ2-2; D gene ambiguous. In DNA, the CDR3 is TGTGCCACACGGCCCCAGACCGGGGAGCTGTTTTTT. As protein: CATRPQTGELFF.